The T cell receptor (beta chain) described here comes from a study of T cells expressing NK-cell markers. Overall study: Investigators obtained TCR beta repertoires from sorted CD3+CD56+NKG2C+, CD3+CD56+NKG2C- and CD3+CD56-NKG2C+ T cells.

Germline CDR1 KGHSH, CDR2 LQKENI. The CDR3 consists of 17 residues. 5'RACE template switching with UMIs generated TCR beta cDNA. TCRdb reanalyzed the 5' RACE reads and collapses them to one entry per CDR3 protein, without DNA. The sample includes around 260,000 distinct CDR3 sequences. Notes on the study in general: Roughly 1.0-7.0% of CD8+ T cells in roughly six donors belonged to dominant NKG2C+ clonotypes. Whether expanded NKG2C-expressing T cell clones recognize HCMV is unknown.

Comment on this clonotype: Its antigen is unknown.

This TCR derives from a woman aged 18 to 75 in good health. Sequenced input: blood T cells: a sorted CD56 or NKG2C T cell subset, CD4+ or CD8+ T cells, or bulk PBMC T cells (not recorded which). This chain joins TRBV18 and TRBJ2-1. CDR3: CASSPPMSGGAYNEQFF.